This T cell receptor (beta chain) was observed in a study of patients and donors after allogeneic stem cell transplantation. Germline V gives CDR1 MDHEN, CDR2 SYDVKM. This CDR3 contains 19 residues. V was clipped by 5 bases and J by 0 bases; unmatched bases: 12. In TCRdb, the RT-PCR reads were re-called with MiXCR into one record per CDR3 protein. The sample records 30,000 to 35,000 distinct CDR3 sequences, around 7% being singletons. This clonotype came up many times. What was sequenced was blood, either unsorted or a sorted T cell fraction (not recorded which). The chain has TRBV28 and TRBJ2-2, with 10 bases lining up with TRBD1. The clonotype originates from a human donor who was either an allogeneic HSCT recipient or a stem cell or donor lymphocyte infusion donor (not recorded which). It is not recorded whose cells these are; they may come from a transplant donor. The DNA for the CDR3 is TGTGCCAGCAGTCCACTATTAGACAGGGGGCGTTCGAACACCGGGGAGCTGTTTTTT. Its protein product is CASSPLLDRGRSNTGELFF.